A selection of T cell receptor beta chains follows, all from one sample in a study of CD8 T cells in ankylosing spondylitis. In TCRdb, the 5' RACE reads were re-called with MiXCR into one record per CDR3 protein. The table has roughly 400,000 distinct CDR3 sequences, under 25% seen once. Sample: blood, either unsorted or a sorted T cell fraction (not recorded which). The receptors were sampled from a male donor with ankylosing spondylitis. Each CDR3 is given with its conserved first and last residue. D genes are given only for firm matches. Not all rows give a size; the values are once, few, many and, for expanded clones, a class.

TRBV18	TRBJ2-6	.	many	TGTGCCAGCTCAACCGCACAGGTGTCCTCTGGGGCCAACGTCCTGACTTTC	CASSTAQVSSGANVLTF
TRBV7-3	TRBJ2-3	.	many	TGTGCCAGCAGCCCCGAAGCAGTTTCCCGAGCAGATACGCAGTATTTT	CASSPEAVSRADTQYF
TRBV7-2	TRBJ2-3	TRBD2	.	TGTGCCAGCAGCCACACCGGGACTAGAATCTCAGATACGCAGTATTTT	CASSHTGTRISDTQYF
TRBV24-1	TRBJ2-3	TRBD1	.	TGTGCCACCAGTGTAGGGGGCACTTATGATACGCAGTATTTT	CATSVGGTYDTQYF
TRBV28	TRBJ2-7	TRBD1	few	TGTGCCAGCACTTCGGGACAGACCTACGAGCAGTACTTC	CASTSGQTYEQYF
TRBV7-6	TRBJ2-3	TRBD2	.	TGTGCCAGCAGCTTAGACCGACTAGCGGGAGCGAGGACAGATACGCAGTATTTT	CASSLDRLAGARTDTQYF
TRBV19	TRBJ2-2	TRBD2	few	TGTGCCAGTAGTAGTAGCGGGAGGATAGACACCGGGGAGCTGTTTTTT	CASSSSGRIDTGELFF
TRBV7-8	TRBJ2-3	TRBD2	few	TGTGCCAGCAGACTCCTAGCGGCAGGGCCCCTCGTAGGAGCAGATACGCAGTATTTT	CASRLLAAGPLVGADTQYF
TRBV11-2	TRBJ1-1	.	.	TGTGCCAGCAGCTTATCTGGAGCTGAAGCTTTCTTT	CASSLSGAEAFF
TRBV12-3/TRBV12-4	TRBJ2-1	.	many	TGTGCCAGCAGTCCCCAGCGCCGGGGTGAGCAGTTCTTC	CASSPQRRGEQFF
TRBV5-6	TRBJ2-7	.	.	TGTGCCAGCAGCTCTACTCGGCGCGGGACCGGGGTCTACGAGCAGTACTTC	CASSSTRRGTGVYEQYF
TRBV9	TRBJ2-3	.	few	TGTGCCAGCAGCGTACGCACAGATACGCAGTATTTT	CASSVRTDTQYF
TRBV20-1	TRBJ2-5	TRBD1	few	TGCAGTGCCGGACAGGGGCGGGAGACCCAGTACTTC	CSAGQGRETQYF
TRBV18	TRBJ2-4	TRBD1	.	TGTGCCAGCGCTGGACAGGGGAGTAACATTCAGTACTTC	CASAGQGSNIQYF
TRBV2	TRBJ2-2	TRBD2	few	TGTGCCAGCAGGAAGCCGGGACTAGCGACGTCCGGGGAGCTGTTTTTT	CASRKPGLATSGELFF
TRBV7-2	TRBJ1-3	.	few	TGTGCCAGCAGCTTAGACGGGGGGGGAAACACCATATATTTT	CASSLDGGGNTIYF
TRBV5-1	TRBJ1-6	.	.	TGCGCCAGCAGCTTGTTCTGGAGCATACGCTCACCCCTCCACTTT	CASSLFWSIRSPLHF
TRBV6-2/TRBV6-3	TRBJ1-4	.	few	TGTGCCAGCAGTCAGCGACAGCCTAATGAAAAACTGTTTTTT	CASSQRQPNEKLFF
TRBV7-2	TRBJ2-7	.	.	TGTGCCAGCAGCCCGAGCGGATTCGACTACGAGCAGTACTTC	CASSPSGFDYEQYF
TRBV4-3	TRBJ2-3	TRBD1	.	TGCGCCAGCAGCCAAGAAAGGGGACAGGGCACAGATACGCAGTATTTT	CASSQERGQGTDTQYF
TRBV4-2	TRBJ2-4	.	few	TGTGCCAGCAGCCAGGGGTCTGGAGCTACCAAAAACATTCAGTACTTC	CASSQGSGATKNIQYF
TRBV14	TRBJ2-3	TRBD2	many	TGTGCCAGCAGCCAAGTTCCGGCTAGCGGGAGAGATACGCAGTATTTT	CASSQVPASGRDTQYF
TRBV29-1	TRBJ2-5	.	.	TGCAGCGTTATATACCTCATTGGGGTATTCCAAGAGACCCAGTACTTC	CSVIYLIGVFQETQYF
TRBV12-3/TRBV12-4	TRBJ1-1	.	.	TGTGCCAGCAGTTTATTCGGCGGGAACACTGAAGCTTTCTTT	CASSLFGGNTEAFF
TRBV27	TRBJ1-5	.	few	TGTGCCAGCAGTTTCGTAGGGCTTGACCAGCCCCAGCATTTT	CASSFVGLDQPQHF
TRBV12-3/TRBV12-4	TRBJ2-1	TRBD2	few	TGTGCCAGCACGGGGGGACTAGCGGGCTTAGAGGTTGAGCAGTTCTTC	CASTGGLAGLEVEQFF
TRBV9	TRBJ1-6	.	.	TGTGCCAGTAAGACCGACAGTGCGTATAATTCACCCCTCCACTTT	CASKTDSAYNSPLHF
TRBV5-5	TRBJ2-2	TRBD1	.	TGTGCCAGCAGCACGGACAGGGTGGACACCGGGGAGCTGTTTTTT	CASSTDRVDTGELFF
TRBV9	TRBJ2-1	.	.	TGTGCCAGCAGCGTAGTGGCTTCCTTATACAATGAGCAGTTCTTC	CASSVVASLYNEQFF
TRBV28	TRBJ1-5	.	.	TGTGCCAGCACCGATCAGAGAGGGCGTAATCAGCCCCAGCATTTT	CASTDQRGRNQPQHF
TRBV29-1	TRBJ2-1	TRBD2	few	TGCAGCGTTGTCCCATGGCCGGGACTAAAAGTATATGAGCAGTTCTTC	CSVVPWPGLKVYEQFF
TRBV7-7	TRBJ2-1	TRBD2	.	TGTGCCAGCAGCTTAAGCCAGCGGGACTCCAATGAGCAGTTCTTC	CASSLSQRDSNEQFF
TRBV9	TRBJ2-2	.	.	TGTGCCAGCAGCCCCTGGAGGAGAACCGGGGAGCTGTTTTTT	CASSPWRRTGELFF
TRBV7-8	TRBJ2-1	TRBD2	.	TGTGCCAGCAGACCGCCGGGGGGTAGCCTGCGAACGGGCAATGAGCAGTTCTTC	CASRPPGGSLRTGNEQFF
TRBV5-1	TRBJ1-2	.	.	TGCGCCAGCAATATCGGGGGTCCATCCCTCTATGGCTACACCTTC	CASNIGGPSLYGYTF
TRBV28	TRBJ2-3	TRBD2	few	TGTGCCAGCAGTTTTCGGGCTAGCGGGAGGTCATACACAGATACGCAGTATTTT	CASSFRASGRSYTDTQYF
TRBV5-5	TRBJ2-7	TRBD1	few	TGTGCCAGCAGCTTGCCGCCGACAGGGCTTGACGAGCAGTACTTC	CASSLPPTGLDEQYF
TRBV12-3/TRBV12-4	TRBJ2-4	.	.	TGTGCCAGCAGCCGAGGTCGGGCAGAAAACATTCAGTACTTC	CASSRGRAENIQYF
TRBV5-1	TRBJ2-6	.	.	TGCGCCAGCAGCTTGGTCCCGCTATCTGGGGCCAACGTCCTGACTTTC	CASSLVPLSGANVLTF